Described below is a single T cell receptor (beta chain) sequence and its context. Clones were sequenced by immunoSEQ multiplex PCR, and TCRdb holds only the in-frame ones, with some missing. The data contain tens of thousands of clones, roughly 87% of them singletons. The source of the sample is a study of T cell responses to AZD1222 COVID-19 vaccine. Trimming cost V 5 bases and J 7 bases; bases outside gene matches: 6. CDR3 length: 14 residues. Per germline, CDR1 MNHNS and CDR2 SASEGT. The TCR originated in an adult who received the AZD1222 COVID-19 vaccine. The rearrangement links TRBV6-1 to TRBJ2-1; 9 positions agree with TRBD2. Sequencing was performed on peripheral blood, taken 28 days after the second AZD1222 dose. CDR3 DNA: TGTGCCAGCAGTTTGGCTAGCGGGACTAATGAGCAGTTCTTC. This codes for CASSLASGTNEQFF.